This passage covers 2 T cell receptor beta chains from one sample sequenced in a study of blood T cell repertoires in COVID-19. Sequenced by immunoSEQ multiplex PCR; TCRdb stores in-frame clones only, minus some. Here the sample spans approximately 210,000 clones, approximately 80% being singletons. Sequencing was carried out using PBMCs or T cells enriched from blood (not recorded which). The receptors originated from a man in his thirties or forties with acute COVID-19.

This chain joins TRBV5-1 and TRBJ2-7; D is possibly TRBD1 (7 bases). Between the trimmed V and J ends, which lost 0 bases and 4 bases, there was a span of 14 bases. The CDR3 length is 15 residues. In germline, CDR1 is SGHRS, CDR2 YFSETQ. The CDR3 nucleotides are TGCGCCAGCAGCTTGGCAGGGGGAGGCCTTTACGAGCAGTACTTC. As protein: CASSLAGGGLYEQYF.

CDR3 amino acids: CASSSEGGANQPQHF. The CDR3 bases are TGTGCCAGCAGTTCCGAAGGGGGGGCGAATCAGCCCCAGCATTTT. The chain employs TRBV6-5 and TRBJ1-5; maybe TRBD1 (6 bases). The CDR3 runs to 15 residues. Per the germline V gene, CDR1 is MNHEY and CDR2 is SVGAGI. V was cut by 4 bases and J by 4 bases, with 14 bases left in between.